The sequence of this TCR beta chain was determined in a study of blood T cell repertoires in COVID-19 (dated by TCRdb to about 2020). Notes on the research overall: Samples covering the acute and convalescent phases of COVID-19 were provided by collaborators in the United States, Italy and Spain. The repertoires were released in a freely available public database meant as a resource for research on the immune response to SARS-CoV-2. A de-identified subject ID, COVID-19 status, age in years and sex were almost always included in the sample metadata. The dataset comprised deeply sampled blood TCRbeta repertoires from subjects exposed to, actively infected with, or recovered from COVID-19. Samples came from the ongoing ImmuneRACE study (first 160 participants) plus 1,254 subjects from 6 global collaborators. The prospective study material was composed of cDNA or gDNA derived from T cells, B-cell-depleted T cells, or PBMCs. Where HLA class I and class II types were available, the types were taken from metadata supplied by the sample provider, not from assay-based typing. The research as a whole found: The quantity of clinical and demographic metadata differed by source and by participant and was supplied without curation.

In the prospective study, participants were roughly 18 to 90 years old, resided in fewer than 25 geographic areas of the United States, and were enrolled through a virtual design. In the prospective study, participants were assigned to cohorts based on the clinical history participants reported in a screening survey and a study questionnaire. Mobile phlebotomists in the prospective study collected whole blood, serum and a nasopharyngeal or oropharyngeal swab from every participant. Additional blood draws and questionnaires over an approximately two-month period could optionally be provided by prospective study participants. Before DNA extraction, prospective study blood samples were shipped either frozen or at room temperature. The CDR3, from cysteine to phenylalanine, totals 13 residues. This entry keeps only the CDR3 DNA: 39 bases, framed from base 1. The germline V gene (reference sequence) gives CDR1 as MNHEY and CDR2 as SMNVEV. V and J are trimmed by 6 bases and 5 bases, and the gene matches miss 5 bases of the junction.

The immunoSEQ Assay, a bias-controlled multiplex PCR, was used to amplify TCRbeta CDR3 regions from genomic DNA. Per the original workflow: Within the assay, amplification of reference gene primers was used to estimate how many nucleated cells each sample contained. To quantify the absolute abundance of each unique TCRbeta CDR3 rearrangement, sequence reads were collapsed and filtered. For each sample, productive Simpson clonality was calculated as the square root of Simpson's diversity index across productive rearrangements. TCRdb re-hosts the immuneACCESS table, in-frame sequences only. Its copies lack some clones; in the studies checked, an unresolved V gene accounts for under half of them, and the cause for the rest is not known. The V and J calls and clone size are taken from that table; D and trimming were inferred from the DNA. The sample data list around 200,000 clones, and 86% of these were observed just once. Of the sample, around 5% is held by the ten largest clones.

As to this clone: Its antigen target is currently unknown. No base quality information exists; no much larger clone differs at one position.

In this chain, TRBV27 is recombined with TRBJ2-7; 9 bases in the junction line up with TRBD2. What was sequenced was PBMCs or T cells enriched from blood (not recorded which). This clonotype was obtained from a man between 40 and 49 years old with acute COVID-19. The nucleotide sequence reads TGTGCCAGCAGGGCGGGAGGGAGCGACGAGCAGTACTTC. This is translated as CASRAGGSDEQYF.